Listed below are T cell receptor beta chains from one sample, sequenced in a study of cytomegalovirus exposure and HLA in healthy donors. The table came from immunoSEQ multiplex PCR; TCRdb's copy has only in-frame clones and leaves some out. The table includes fewer than 250,000 clones, just under 90% detected once. The sequencing sample was made of PBMCs. These receptors were taken from a man aged 18 to 29 in good health and CMV-seronegative. Each CDR3 is given with its conserved first and last residue. The D gene is left open where the match is weak. Size is omitted from some rows. Given values are once, few, many or a class for expanded clones.

J | size | V | D | DNA | CDR3
TRBJ1-1 | - | TRBV27 | - | TGTGCCAGCAGTTTACGCGGGTCGAACACTGAAGCTTTCTTT | CASSLRGSNTEAFF
TRBJ2-7 | - | TRBV18 | TRBD1 | TGTGCCAGCTCACGGACAGGGCTCTGGGAGCAGTACTTC | CASSRTGLWEQYF
TRBJ1-2 | - | TRBV29-1 | - | TGCAGCGTTGACAGGGGAAGTGGAGGCTACACCTTC | CSVDRGSGGYTF
TRBJ2-7 | few | TRBV2 | - | TGTGCCAGCAGGCGGGAATCCTACGAGCAGTACTTC | CASRRESYEQYF
TRBJ2-5 | - | TRBV28 | TRBD2 | TGTGCCAGCAGACTAGCGGGAGTTCGAGAGACCCAGTACTTC | CASRLAGVRETQYF
TRBJ2-7 | - | TRBV4-3 | - | TGCGCCAGCAGCCAAGCCCCAGGGGAGAGCTACGAGCAGTACTTC | CASSQAPGESYEQYF
TRBJ2-2 | - | TRBV7-2 | TRBD2 | TGTGCCAGCAGCTTATGGGTTGGTTCTAGCGGGAGTACCGGGGAGCTGTTTTTT | CASSLWVGSSGSTGELFF
TRBJ1-2 | few | TRBV19 | - | TGTGCCAGTAGCACGGACTTTGGCTATGGCTACACCTTC | CASSTDFGYGYTF
TRBJ2-5 | - | TRBV5-4 | - | TGTGCCAGCAGCGGCGGTTCTGACCGCTACAAAGAGACCCAGTACTTC | CASSGGSDRYKETQYF
TRBJ2-1 | - | TRBV29-1 | TRBD2 | TGCAGCGTTGAAGACACGGGAGGCGCCTACAATGAGCAGTTCTTC | CSVEDTGGAYNEQFF
TRBJ1-5 | - | TRBV10-3 | - | TGTGCCATCAGTGATCCGGGAAGTGGTCAGCCCCAGCATTTT | CAISDPGSGQPQHF
TRBJ1-1 | - | TRBV4-2 | TRBD1 | TGTGCCAGCAGCCGATCCGGGACAGCGGGCACTGAAGCTTTCTTT | CASSRSGTAGTEAFF
TRBJ2-3 | once | TRBV30 | - | TGTGCCTGGAGTAACGCCGGGGACACAGATACGCAGTATTTT | CAWSNAGDTDTQYF
TRBJ2-1 | - | TRBV4-3 | TRBD2 | TGCGCCAGCAGCCGAGCGGGGGCTAAATACAATGAGCAGTTCTTC | CASSRAGAKYNEQFF
TRBJ1-2 | - | TRBV6-5 | - | TGTGCCAGCAGTTCAGAATTCTCCCTCTATGGCTACACCTTC | CASSSEFSLYGYTF
TRBJ2-7 | - | TRBV5-8 | - | TGTGCCAGCAGCTTTTACCAGACAGCCCAAAACTTAGGGGAGTACTTC | CASSFYQTAQNLGEYF
TRBJ2-5 | - | TRBV27 | TRBD1 | TGTGCCAGCAGTTTGGGACAGGGCCAGACCCAGTACTTC | CASSLGQGQTQYF
TRBJ2-7 | - | TRBV4-1 | - | TGCGCCAGCAGCCAGTCCTCACAGTACGAGCAGTACTTC | CASSQSSQYEQYF
TRBJ1-2 | - | TRBV2 | - | TGTGCCAGCAGTGAAGCCAGGGTTTGGTTCTCTGGCTACACCTTC | CASSEARVWFSGYTF
TRBJ2-7 | - | TRBV10-1 | TRBD1 | TGCGCCAGTTCCGGGACAGGTCTGGACGAGCAGTACTTC | CASSGTGLDEQYF
TRBJ2-1 | once | TRBV5-1 | TRBD2 | TGCGCCAGCAGTGTTAGCGGGAAGCACAATGAGCAGTTCTTC | CASSVSGKHNEQFF
TRBJ2-2 | - | TRBV4-2 | TRBD2 | TGTGCCAGCGGATTTAGCGGGAGTGGGACCGGGGAGCTGTTTTTT | CASGFSGSGTGELFF
TRBJ1-2 | - | TRBV7-2 | - | TGTGCCAGCAGCTTAGCAGGGGGTGGCTACACCTTC | CASSLAGGGYTF